The clone carrying this T cell receptor beta chain was observed a handful of times. Treatment in this sample: oral pan-JAK inhibitor, 5-10 mg twice daily. CD4+ and CD8+ T cells were sorted from PBMCs stained for CD3, CD4 and CD8. Extracted RNA was reverse transcribed, and the resulting cDNA served as sequencing template. Clones were sequenced by immunoSEQ multiplex PCR, and TCRdb holds only the in-frame ones, with some missing. The sample has about 74,000 clones, around 30% seen once; the top ten hold 15%. The CDR3 loop spans 12 amino acids. V was trimmed by 1 base and J by 6 bases, leaving 9 bases between them. Germline CDR1 reads SQVTM; CDR2 reads ANQGSEA. This sample is part of a study of CD8+ T cells in alopecia areata. Study-wide context: Treatment with tofacitinib (6 to 18 months) was followed by 6 months off drug.

This sample comprised CD8+ T cells sorted from blood, obtained at week 4, from a patient treated with tofacitinib. The rearrangement joins TRBV29-1 to TRBJ1-1; D gene unclear. The sequence derives from a human donor with alopecia areata. CDR3 loop: CSVEAREAEAFF. The DNA for the CDR3 is TGCAGCGTTGAAGCCCGAGAGGCTGAAGCTTTCTTT.